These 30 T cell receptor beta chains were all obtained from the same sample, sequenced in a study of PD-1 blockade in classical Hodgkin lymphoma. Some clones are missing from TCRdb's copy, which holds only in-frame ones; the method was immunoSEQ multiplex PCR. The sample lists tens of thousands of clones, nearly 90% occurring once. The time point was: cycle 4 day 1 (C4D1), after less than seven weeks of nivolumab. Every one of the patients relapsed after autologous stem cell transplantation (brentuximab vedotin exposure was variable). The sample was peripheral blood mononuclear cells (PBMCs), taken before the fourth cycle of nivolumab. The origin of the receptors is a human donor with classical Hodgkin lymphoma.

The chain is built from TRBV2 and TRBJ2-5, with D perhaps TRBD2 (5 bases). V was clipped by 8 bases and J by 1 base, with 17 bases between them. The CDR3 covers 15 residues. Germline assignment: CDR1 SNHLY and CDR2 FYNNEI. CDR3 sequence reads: CASGSGLFLQETQYF. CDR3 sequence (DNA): TGTGCCAGCGGTTCAGGACTGTTCCTCCAAGAGACCCAGTACTTC. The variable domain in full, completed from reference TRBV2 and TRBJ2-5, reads EPEVTQTPSHQVTQMGQEVILRCVPISNHLYFYWYRQILGQKVEFLVSFYNNEISEKSEIFDDQFSVERPDGSNFTLKIRSTKLEDSAMYFCASGSGLFLQETQYFGPGTRLLVL.

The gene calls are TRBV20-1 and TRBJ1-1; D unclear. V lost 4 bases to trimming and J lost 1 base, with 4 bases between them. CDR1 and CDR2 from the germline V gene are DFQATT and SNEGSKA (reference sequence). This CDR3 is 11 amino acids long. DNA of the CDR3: TGCAGTGCTAATGGGAACACTGAAGCTTTCTTT. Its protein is CSANGNTEAFF.

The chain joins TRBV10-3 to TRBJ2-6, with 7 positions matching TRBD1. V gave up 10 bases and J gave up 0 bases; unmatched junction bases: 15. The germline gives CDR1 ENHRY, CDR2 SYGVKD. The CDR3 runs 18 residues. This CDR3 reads CANGQARVGSSGANVLTF. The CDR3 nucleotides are TGTGCCAATGGACAGGCCCGGGTCGGTAGCTCTGGGGCCAACGTCCTGACTTTC.

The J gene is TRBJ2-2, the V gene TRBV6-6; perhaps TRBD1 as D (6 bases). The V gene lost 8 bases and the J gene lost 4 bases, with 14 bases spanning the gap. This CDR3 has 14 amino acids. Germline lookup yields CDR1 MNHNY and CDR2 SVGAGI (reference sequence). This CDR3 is CASAQGHGTGELFF. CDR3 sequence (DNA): TGTGCCAGCGCGCAGGGGCATGGCACCGGGGAGCTGTTTTTT.

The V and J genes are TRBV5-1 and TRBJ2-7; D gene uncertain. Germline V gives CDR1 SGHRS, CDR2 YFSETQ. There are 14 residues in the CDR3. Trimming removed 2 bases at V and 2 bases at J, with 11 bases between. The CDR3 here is CASSFGPGTYEQYF. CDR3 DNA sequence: TGCGCCAGCAGCTTTGGACCGGGCACCTACGAGCAGTACTTC.

This CDR3 reads CASSLGATAPQETQYF. In DNA form, the CDR3 reads TGCGCCAGCAGCTTGGGGGCTACAGCACCCCAAGAGACCCAGTACTTC. The chain links TRBV5-1 to TRBJ2-5; D unresolved. CDR1 is SGHRS and CDR2 is YFSETQ in the germline V gene. CDR3 size: 16 residues. V lost 0 bases to trimming and J lost 1 base, with 13 bases between them.

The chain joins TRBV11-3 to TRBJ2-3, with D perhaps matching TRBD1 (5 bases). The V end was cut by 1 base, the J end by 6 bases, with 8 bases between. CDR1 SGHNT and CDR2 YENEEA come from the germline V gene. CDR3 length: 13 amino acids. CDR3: CASSLGQLDTQYF. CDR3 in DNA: TGTGCCAGCAGCTTAGGACAGTTGGATACGCAGTATTTT.

As DNA, the CDR3 is TGTGCCAGTAGTTCATTTAGCGGTAGCACAGATACGCAGTATTTT. Translating it yields CASSSFSGSTDTQYF. This chain connects TRBV19 to TRBJ2-3, with D perhaps TRBD2 (6 bases). The CDR3 sequence is 15 residues long. Germline assignment: CDR1 LNHDA and CDR2 SQIVND (reference sequence). The V and J ends lost 5 bases and 0 bases respectively, with 12 bases between them.

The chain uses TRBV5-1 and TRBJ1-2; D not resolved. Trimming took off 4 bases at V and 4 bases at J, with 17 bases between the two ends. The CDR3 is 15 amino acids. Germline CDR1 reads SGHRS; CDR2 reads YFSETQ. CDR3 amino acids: CASSPNPGIAYGYTF. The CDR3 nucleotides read TGCGCCAGCAGCCCGAACCCGGGAATCGCCTATGGCTACACCTTC.

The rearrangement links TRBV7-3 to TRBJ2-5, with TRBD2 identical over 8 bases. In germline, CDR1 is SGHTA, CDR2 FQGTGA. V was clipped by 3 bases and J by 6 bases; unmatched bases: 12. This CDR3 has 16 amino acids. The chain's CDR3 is CASSFLGLAFRKTQYF. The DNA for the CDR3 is TGTGCCAGCAGCTTCCTAGGACTAGCATTTCGAAAGACCCAGTACTTC.

The CDR3 spells CASSLIGDYGYTF. The CDR3 nucleotides are TGTGCCAGCAGTTTAATTGGGGACTATGGCTACACCTTC. This chain uses TRBV27 with TRBJ1-2, with D unclear. CDR1 MNHEY and CDR2 SMNVEV come from the germline V gene (reference sequence). The CDR3 has 13 amino acids. The ends were cut back, 2 bases at V and 3 bases at J, with 7 bases in the middle.

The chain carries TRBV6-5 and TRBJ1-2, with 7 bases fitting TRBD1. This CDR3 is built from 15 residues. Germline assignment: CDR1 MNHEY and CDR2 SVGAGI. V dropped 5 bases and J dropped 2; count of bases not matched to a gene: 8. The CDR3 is CASSGTGQTNYGYTF. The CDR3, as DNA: TGTGCCAGCAGTGGGACGGGACAGACCAACTATGGCTACACCTTC.

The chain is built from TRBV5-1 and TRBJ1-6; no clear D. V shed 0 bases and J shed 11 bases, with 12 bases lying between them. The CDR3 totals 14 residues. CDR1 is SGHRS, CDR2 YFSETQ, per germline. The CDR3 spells CASSLAGEGAPLHF. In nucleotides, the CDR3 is TGCGCCAGCAGCTTGGCCGGGGAGGGTGCACCCCTCCACTTT.

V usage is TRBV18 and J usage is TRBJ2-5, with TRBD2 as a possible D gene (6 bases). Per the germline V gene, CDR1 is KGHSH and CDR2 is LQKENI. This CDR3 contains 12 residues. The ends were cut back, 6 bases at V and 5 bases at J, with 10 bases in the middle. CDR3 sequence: CASSQLAETQYF. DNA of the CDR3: TGTGCCAGCTCCCAACTAGCCGAGACCCAGTACTTC. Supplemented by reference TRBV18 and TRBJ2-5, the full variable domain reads NAGVMQNPRHLVRRRGQEARLRCSPMKGHSHVYWYRQLPEEGLKFMVYLQKENIIDESGMPKERFSAEFPKEGPSILRIQQVVRGDSAAYFCASSQLAETQYFGPGTRLLVL.

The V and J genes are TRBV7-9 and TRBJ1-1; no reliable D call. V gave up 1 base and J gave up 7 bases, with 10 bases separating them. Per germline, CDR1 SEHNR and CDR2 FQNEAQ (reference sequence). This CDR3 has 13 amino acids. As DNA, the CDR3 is TGTGCCAGCAGCTTAGACGGGGTAGGTGAAGCTTTCTTT. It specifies CASSLDGVGEAFF.

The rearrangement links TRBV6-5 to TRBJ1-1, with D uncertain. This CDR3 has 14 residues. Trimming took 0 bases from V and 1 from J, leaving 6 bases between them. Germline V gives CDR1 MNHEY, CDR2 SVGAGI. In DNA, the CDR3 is TGTGCCAGCAGTTACTCGACGGCGAACACTGAAGCTTTCTTT. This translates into CASSYSTANTEAFF.

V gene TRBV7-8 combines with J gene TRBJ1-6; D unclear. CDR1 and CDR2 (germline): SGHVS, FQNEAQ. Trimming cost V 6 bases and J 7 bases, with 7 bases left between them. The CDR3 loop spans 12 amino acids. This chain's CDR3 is CASSPMNSPLHF. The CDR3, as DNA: TGTGCCAGCAGTCCGATGAATTCACCCCTCCACTTT.

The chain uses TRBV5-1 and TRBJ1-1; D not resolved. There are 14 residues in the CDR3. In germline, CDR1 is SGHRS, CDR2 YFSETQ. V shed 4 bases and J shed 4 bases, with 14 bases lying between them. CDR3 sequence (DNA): TGCGCCAGCAGCAGGGATGGTAGCGGCACTGAAGCTTTCTTT. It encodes CASSRDGSGTEAFF.

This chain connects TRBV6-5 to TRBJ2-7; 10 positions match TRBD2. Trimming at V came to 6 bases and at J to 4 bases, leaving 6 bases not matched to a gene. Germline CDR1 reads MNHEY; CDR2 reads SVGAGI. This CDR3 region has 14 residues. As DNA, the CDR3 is TGTGCCAGCAGAGGACCTAGCGGGGGTTACGAGCAGTACTTC. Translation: CASRGPSGGYEQYF.

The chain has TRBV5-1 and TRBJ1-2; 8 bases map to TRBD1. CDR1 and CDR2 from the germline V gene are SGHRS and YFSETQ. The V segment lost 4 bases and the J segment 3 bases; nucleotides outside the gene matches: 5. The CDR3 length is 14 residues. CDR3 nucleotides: TGCGCCAGCAGCGTCGGACAGGGTTACTATGGCTACACCTTC. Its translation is CASSVGQGYYGYTF.

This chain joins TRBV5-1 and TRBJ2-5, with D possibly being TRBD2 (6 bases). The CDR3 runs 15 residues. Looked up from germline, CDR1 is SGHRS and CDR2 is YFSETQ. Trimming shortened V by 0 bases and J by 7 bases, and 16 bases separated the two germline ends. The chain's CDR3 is CASSLVGGLEGTQYF. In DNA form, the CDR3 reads TGCGCCAGCAGCTTGGTGGGGGGTCTGGAGGGGACCCAGTACTTC.

CDR3 protein: CASSPDTIGGYEQYF. CDR3 nucleotide sequence: TGCGCCAGCAGCCCCGACACTATCGGAGGCTACGAGCAGTACTTC. The V call is TRBV5-1, the J call TRBJ2-7; D perhaps matches TRBD2 (5 bases). Germline V gene sequence: CDR1 SGHRS, CDR2 YFSETQ. CDR3 length: 15 residues. V lost 4 bases to trimming and J lost 3 bases, with 17 bases between them. Full variable domain (remainder filled in from reference TRBV5-1 and TRBJ2-7): KAGVTQTPRYLIKTRGQQVTLSCSPISGHRSVSWYQQTPGQGLQFLFEYFSETQRNKGNFPGRFSGRQFSNSRSEMNVSTLELGDSALYLCASSPDTIGGYEQYFGPGTRLTVT.

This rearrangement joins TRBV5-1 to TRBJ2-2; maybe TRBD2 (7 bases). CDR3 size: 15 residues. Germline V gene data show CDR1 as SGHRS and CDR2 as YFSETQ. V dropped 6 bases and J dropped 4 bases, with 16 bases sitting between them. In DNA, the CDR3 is TGCGCCAGCAACTTTGGGCGGGGGCGCACCGGGGAGCTGTTTTTT. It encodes CASNFGRGRTGELFF.

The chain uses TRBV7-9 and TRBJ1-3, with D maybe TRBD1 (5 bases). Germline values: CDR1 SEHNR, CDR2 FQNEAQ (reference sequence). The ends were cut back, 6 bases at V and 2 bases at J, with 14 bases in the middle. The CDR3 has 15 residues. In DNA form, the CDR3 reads TGTGCCAGCAGTCACGGGTCGGGGGCTGGAAACACCATATATTTT. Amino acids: CASSHGSGAGNTIYF.

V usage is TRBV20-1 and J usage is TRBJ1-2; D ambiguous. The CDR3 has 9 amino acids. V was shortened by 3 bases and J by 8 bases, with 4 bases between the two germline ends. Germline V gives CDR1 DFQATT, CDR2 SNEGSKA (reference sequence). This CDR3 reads CSARGGYTF. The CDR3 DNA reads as TGCAGTGCTAGGGGCGGCTACACCTTC.

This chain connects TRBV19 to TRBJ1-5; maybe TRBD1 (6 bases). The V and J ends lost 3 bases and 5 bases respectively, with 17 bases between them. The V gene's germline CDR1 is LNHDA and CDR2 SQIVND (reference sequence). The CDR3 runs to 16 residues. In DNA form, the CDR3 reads TGTGCCAGTAGTATTTTTGGGGGGGGCGCGGATCAGCCCCAGCATTTT. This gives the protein CASSIFGGGADQPQHF. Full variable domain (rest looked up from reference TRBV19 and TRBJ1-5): DGGITQSPKYLFRKEGQNVTLSCEQNLNHDAMYWYRQDPGQGLRLIYYSQIVNDFQKGDIAEGYSVSREKKESFPLTVTSAQKNPTAFYLCASSIFGGGADQPQHFGDGTRLSIL.

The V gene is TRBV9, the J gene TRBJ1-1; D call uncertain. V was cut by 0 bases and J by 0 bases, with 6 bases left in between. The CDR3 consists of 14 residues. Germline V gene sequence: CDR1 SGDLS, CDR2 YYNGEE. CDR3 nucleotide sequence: TGTGCCAGCAGCGTAGGGGATATGAACACTGAAGCTTTCTTT. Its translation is CASSVGDMNTEAFF.

The CDR3 here is CASTGLLSSYEQYF. The CDR3, as DNA: TGTGCCAGCACCGGACTCCTTTCCTCCTACGAGCAGTACTTC. The gene calls are TRBV6-1 and TRBJ2-7; D perhaps matches TRBD2 (5 bases). CDR3 size: 14 residues. The germline V gene has CDR1 MNHNS and CDR2 SASEGT. Trimming took 7 bases from V and 0 from J, leaving 13 bases between them.

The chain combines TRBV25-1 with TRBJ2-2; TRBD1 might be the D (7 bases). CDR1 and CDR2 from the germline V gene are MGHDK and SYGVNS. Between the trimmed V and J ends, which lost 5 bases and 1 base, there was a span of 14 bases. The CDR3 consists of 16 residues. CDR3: CASSRYRGGNTGELFF. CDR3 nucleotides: TGTGCCAGCAGTCGTTACAGGGGAGGGAACACCGGGGAGCTGTTTTTT.

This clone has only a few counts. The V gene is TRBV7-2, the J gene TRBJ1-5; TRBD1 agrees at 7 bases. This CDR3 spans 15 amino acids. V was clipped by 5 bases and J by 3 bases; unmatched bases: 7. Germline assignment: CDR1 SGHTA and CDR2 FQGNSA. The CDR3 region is CASSADRRHNQPQHF. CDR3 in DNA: TGTGCCAGCAGCGCGGACAGGAGACACAATCAGCCCCAGCATTTT.